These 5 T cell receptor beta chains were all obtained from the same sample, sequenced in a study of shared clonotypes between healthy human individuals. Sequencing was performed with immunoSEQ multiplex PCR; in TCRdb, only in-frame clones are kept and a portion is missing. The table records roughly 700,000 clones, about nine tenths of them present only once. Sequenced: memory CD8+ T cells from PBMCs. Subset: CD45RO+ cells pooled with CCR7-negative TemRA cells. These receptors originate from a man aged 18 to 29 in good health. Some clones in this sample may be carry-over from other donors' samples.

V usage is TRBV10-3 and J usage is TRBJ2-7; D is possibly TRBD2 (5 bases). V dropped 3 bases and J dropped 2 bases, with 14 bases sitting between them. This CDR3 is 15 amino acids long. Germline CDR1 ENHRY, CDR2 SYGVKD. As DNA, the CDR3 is TGTGCCATCAGTGATTCCCTAGCCACCGCCTACGAGCAGTACTTC. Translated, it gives CAISDSLATAYEQYF.

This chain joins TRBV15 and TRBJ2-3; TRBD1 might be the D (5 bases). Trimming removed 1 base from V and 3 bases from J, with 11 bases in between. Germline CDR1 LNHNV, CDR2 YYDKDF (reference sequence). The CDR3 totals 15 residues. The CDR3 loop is CATSRGARATDTQYF. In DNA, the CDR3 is TGTGCCACCAGCAGAGGGGCCAGGGCGACAGATACGCAGTATTTT. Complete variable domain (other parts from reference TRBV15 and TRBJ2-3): DAMVIQNPRYQVTQFGKPVTLSCSQTLNHNVMYWYQQKSSQAPKLLFHYYDKDFNNEADTPDNFQSRRPNTSFCFLDIRSPGLGDTAMYLCATSRGARATDTQYFGPGTRLTVL.

This chain's CDR3 is CASSARAGGPMQYF. CDR3 DNA: TGTGCCAGCAGCGCCCGAGCGGGAGGGCCTATGCAGTACTTC. This chain uses TRBV7-7 with TRBJ2-7, with 10 bases fitting TRBD2. The CDR3 loop spans 14 amino acids. Germline lookup yields CDR1 SSHAT and CDR2 FNYEAQ (reference sequence). J lost 9 bases, V lost 5 bases, and 10 bases had no gene match.

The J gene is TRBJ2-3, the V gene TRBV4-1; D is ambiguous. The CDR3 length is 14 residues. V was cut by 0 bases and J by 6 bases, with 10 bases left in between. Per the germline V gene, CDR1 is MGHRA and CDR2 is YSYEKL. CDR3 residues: CASSQEPATDTQYF. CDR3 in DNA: TGCGCCAGCAGCCAAGAACCAGCGACGGATACGCAGTATTTT.

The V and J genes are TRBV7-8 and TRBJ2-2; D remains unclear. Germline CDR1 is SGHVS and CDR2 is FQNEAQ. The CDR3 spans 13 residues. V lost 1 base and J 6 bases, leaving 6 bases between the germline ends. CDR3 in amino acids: CASSLGYSGELFF. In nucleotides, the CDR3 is TGTGCCAGCAGCTTAGGTTATTCCGGGGAGCTGTTTTTT.